This passage covers 20 T cell receptor beta chains from one sample sequenced in a study of T cells in Graves' hyperthyroidism and ophthalmopathy. Regions amplified from RNA transcripts were the TCR beta CDR3 regions. HTBI primers were the set used in a first-round RT-PCR of the TCR CDR3. TCRdb analysed the multiplex PCR reads with MiXCR anew, one entry per CDR3 protein. The profile shows hundreds of thousands of distinct CDR3 sequences, about 14% of them singletons. The sequenced sample consisted of blood. These receptors all stem from a man aged 50-60 years with Graves' ophthalmopathy.

Many counts were recorded for this clonotype. This chain uses TRBV12-3 or TRBV12-4 with TRBJ2-5; 8 bases are a match to TRBD2. The CDR3 is 22 residues long. Unmatched junction bases numbered 26, after V lost 1 base and J lost 4 bases. DNA of the CDR3: TGTGCCAGCAGTTTAGGGGACCGGGGAGGGGCCCAAATGAGCGGGAGAGGAGAGACCCAGTACTTC. This translates into CASSLGDRGGAQMSGRGETQYF.

The chain uses TRBV19 and TRBJ2-7; D is possibly TRBD1 (6 bases). Germline values: CDR1 LNHDA, CDR2 SQIVND (reference sequence). Deletions cut 4 bases from V and 2 bases from J, with 15 bases between. This CDR3 spans 15 amino acids. The CDR3 DNA follows: TGTGCCAGTAGTACCAGAATGCGACAGGCCTACGAGCAGTACTTC. This gives the protein CASSTRMRQAYEQYF.

This clonotype was counted ten times or more. The chain is built from TRBV4-1 and TRBJ2-1; 7 positions agree with TRBD1. The CDR3 sequence is 15 residues long. Trimming removed 4 bases from V and 2 bases from J; junction bases left unmatched: 5. Per germline, CDR1 MGHRA and CDR2 YSYEKL. The CDR3 DNA reads TGCGCCAGCAGCCGCCTCGGGACAGCCTACAATGAGCAGTTCTTC. Residues: CASSRLGTAYNEQFF.

This chain links TRBV24-1 with TRBJ2-2, with D possibly being TRBD2 (5 bases). V was cut by 2 bases and J by 6 bases, with 18 bases left in between. Germline V lookup: CDR1 KGHDR, CDR2 SFDVKD. This CDR3 is built from 17 residues. CDR3 DNA sequence: TGTGCCACCAGTGATTCCGCGGGCAGCCGACAACCCGGGGAGCTGTTTTTT. It encodes CATSDSAGSRQPGELFF.

This clonotype was seen at least ten times. The genes are TRBV5-1 and TRBJ1-1; TRBD1 matches at 7 bases. Germline CDR1 SGHRS, CDR2 YFSETQ. The CDR3 length is 16 residues. J was trimmed by 6 bases and V by 1 base; bases with no gene match: 12. This CDR3 reads CASSLQPKSQGAEAFF. DNA for the CDR3: TGCGCCAGCAGCTTGCAGCCGAAAAGCCAGGGGGCTGAAGCTTTCTTT.

There are many counts of this clonotype. V gene TRBV7-6 combines with J gene TRBJ2-5; D might be TRBD1 (5 bases). Germline lookup yields CDR1 SGHVS and CDR2 FNYEAQ. Trimming took off 2 bases at V and 1 base at J, with 20 bases between the two ends. The CDR3 is 18 residues long. The CDR3 DNA is TGTGCCAGCAGCTTACGATCGTCTTACGGCAGGGCCCAAGAGACCCAGTACTTC. This gives the protein CASSLRSSYGRAQETQYF.

The genes are TRBV19 and TRBJ2-1; perhaps D is TRBD1 or TRBD2 (6 bases each). The germline V and J ends were trimmed by 5 bases and 1 base, with 21 bases remaining between them. The CDR3 consists of 18 residues. Germline CDR1 and CDR2: LNHDA and SQIVND (reference sequence). CDR3 DNA: TGTGCCAGTAGTCCCCCTTTGGGGGGCCGAAGGTCCTACAATGAGCAGTTCTTC. Translating gives CASSPPLGGRRSYNEQFF. Supplemented by reference TRBV19 and TRBJ2-1, the full variable domain reads DGGITQSPKYLFRKEGQNVTLSCEQNLNHDAMYWYRQDPGQGLRLIYYSQIVNDFQKGDIAEGYSVSREKKESFPLTVTSAQKNPTAFYLCASSPPLGGRRSYNEQFFGPGTRLTVL.

This clonotype has just a few counts. The chain recombines TRBV14 with TRBJ1-4; tentatively, D is TRBD1 (6 bases). With 5 bases removed from V and 5 bases from J, the gap between germline ends came to 12 bases. The CDR3 runs to 14 residues. Germline V gene sequence: CDR1 SGHDN, CDR2 FVKESK. The CDR3 loop reads CASSYRVKNEKLFF. The CDR3 nucleotides read TGTGCCAGCAGCTACAGGGTGAAAAATGAAAAACTGTTTTTT. The full variable domain, in which reference TRBV14 and TRBJ1-4 provide the parts outside the CDR3, is EAGVTQFPSHSVIEKGQTVTLRCDPISGHDNLYWYRRVMGKEIKFLLHFVKESKQDESGMPNNRFLAERTGGTYSTLKVQPAELEDSGVYFCASSYRVKNEKLFFGSGTQLSVL.

A word on this clonotype: A much more abundant neighbour one base away suggests this may be a read error. This chain's CDR3 is CSARGWSNRVTGEPFF. The CDR3 DNA sequence: TGCAGTGCTAGGGGATGGTCCAACCGGGTCACCGGGGAGCCGTTTTTT. The genes are TRBV20-1 and TRBJ2-2; possibly TRBD2 for D (5 bases). Germline assignment: CDR1 DFQATT and CDR2 SNEGSKA (reference sequence). This CDR3 contains 16 residues.

In DNA, the CDR3 is TGTGCCAGCAGTGTAAACAGGGTTGATGAGCAGTTCTTC. It translates to CASSVNRVDEQFF. This chain connects TRBV2 to TRBJ2-1; D might be TRBD1 (6 bases). V gave up 4 bases and J gave up 8 bases, with 12 bases separating them. The germline V gene encodes CDR1 SNHLY and CDR2 FYNNEI. CDR3 length: 13 amino acids.

Comments on this clonotype: Mismatch with germline at one junction end may stem from a read error. The chain combines TRBV18 with TRBJ1-2; D is undetermined. Germline V lookup: CDR1 KGHSH, CDR2 LQKENI. The CDR3 is 12 amino acids. The DNA for the CDR3 is TGTGCCGGCTCACCCCCGAACTATGGCTACACCTTC. This codes for CAGSPPNYGYTF.

This rearrangement joins TRBV7-6 to TRBJ1-6; no clear D gene. This CDR3 is 16 amino acids long. Trimming stripped 0 bases from V and 7 bases from J, with 13 bases between. The germline CDR1 and CDR2 sequences are SGHVS and FNYEAQ. CDR3 sequence reads: CASSLAPDPKNSPLHF. The DNA of the CDR3 is TGTGCCAGCAGCTTAGCCCCGGACCCGAAAAATTCACCCCTCCACTTT.

The rearrangement links TRBV29-1 to TRBJ1-2; the D gene is possibly TRBD1 (5 bases). V lost 1 base, J lost 5 bases, and 11 bases lay in between. The V gene's germline CDR1 is SQVTM and CDR2 ANQGSEA. This CDR3 spans 13 amino acids. CDR3: CSVEVRQSYGYTF. The DNA for the CDR3 is TGCAGCGTTGAAGTTAGACAGTCATATGGCTACACCTTC.

This clonotype appeared many times. The gene calls are TRBV6-1 and TRBJ2-7, with 13 bases fitting TRBD2. The CDR3 runs to 14 residues. The germline gives CDR1 MNHNS, CDR2 SASEGT. The trim removed 6 bases at V and 7 bases at J, leaving 6 bases unmatched. The CDR3: CASSWTSGSGEQYF. The DNA of the CDR3 is TGTGCCAGCAGCTGGACTAGCGGGAGTGGGGAGCAGTACTTC.

This clonotype was recorded at least ten times. The rearrangement uses TRBV5-6 and TRBJ2-1, with 10 bases fitting TRBD2. The V and J ends lost 4 bases and 8 bases, in that order; junction bases with no gene match: 6. The length of the CDR3 is 14 residues. CDR1 is SGHDT and CDR2 is YYEEEE in the germline V gene. The CDR3 here is CASSTGLAPDEQFF. As DNA, the CDR3 is TGTGCCAGCAGCACGGGACTAGCGCCCGATGAGCAGTTCTTC.

This clonotype was found many times. V gene TRBV20-1 combines with J gene TRBJ2-1, with 9 bases lining up with TRBD2. Germline V gene lookup returns CDR1 DFQATT and CDR2 SNEGSKA (reference sequence). Trimming took 6 bases from V and 2 from J; bases not matched to a gene: 8. CDR3 length: 15 amino acids. The CDR3 loop is CSAMGLANPYNEQFF. CDR3 bases: TGCAGTGCCATGGGACTAGCTAATCCCTACAATGAGCAGTTCTTC.

There are many counts of this clonotype. The chain recombines TRBV20-1 with TRBJ1-6; tentatively, D is TRBD1 (6 bases). Trimming took 6 bases from V and 8 from J, leaving 14 bases between them. CDR3 length equals 13 residues. The V gene's germline CDR1 is DFQATT and CDR2 SNEGSKA (reference sequence). This CDR3 is CSATRGRDSPLHF. In DNA form, the CDR3 reads TGCAGTGCCACACGGGGGCGCGATTCACCCCTCCACTTT.

This clonotype has at least ten counts. The chain employs TRBV6-1 and TRBJ2-1, with D perhaps matching TRBD1 (5 bases). The CDR3 totals 15 residues. Germline assignment: CDR1 MNHNS and CDR2 SASEGT. V lost 6 bases to trimming and J lost 2 bases, with 14 bases between them. The CDR3 DNA reads TGTGCCAGCAGCCAAACAGGTATACCCTACAATGAGCAGTTCTTC. Amino acid sequence: CASSQTGIPYNEQFF.

This clonotype was observed at least ten times. The V call is TRBV28, the J call TRBJ2-1; TRBD2 matches at 10 bases. The CDR3 is made up of 14 amino acids. Germline V gene lookup returns CDR1 MDHEN and CDR2 SYDVKM. V shed 8 bases and J 4 bases; nucleotides not matched to a gene: 5. The CDR3 DNA is TGTGCCAGCTATGGACTAGCGGTATACAATGAGCAGTTCTTC. This codes for CASYGLAVYNEQFF.

This clonotype was seen at least ten times. The chain links TRBV5-1 to TRBJ2-7; 11 nucleotides line up with TRBD1. Germline CDR1 and CDR2: SGHRS and YFSETQ. J was trimmed by 7 bases and V by 6 bases; bases with no gene match: 9. The CDR3 totals 14 residues. CDR3 region: CASNPGQGVREQYF. The DNA of the CDR3 is TGCGCCAGCAACCCGGGACAGGGGGTGAGGGAGCAGTACTTC.